The 14 T cell receptor beta chains below were found in one sample sequenced in a study of T cells in localized non-small cell lung cancer. Assay used: immunoSEQ multiplex PCR; TCRdb lists only in-frame clones, some missing. The sample comprises 20,000 to 25,000 clones, approximately 88% of which are singletons, and about a fifth rests with the top ten. Sequenced here: peripheral blood, sampled before any cancer treatment. All receptors derive from a man aged 35 to 69 with stage I squamous cell lung carcinoma.

The chain recombines TRBV30 with TRBJ1-5; D remains unclear. This CDR3 has 16 residues. The V and J ends lost 0 bases and 6 bases respectively, with 18 bases between them. Germline V gene lookup returns CDR1 GTSNPN and CDR2 SVGIG (reference sequence). The CDR3 DNA reads TGTGCCTGGAGTGTACCTGGTTCAGGAAACGGTCAGCCCCAGCATTTT. It codes for CAWSVPGSGNGQPQHF.

The CDR3 region has the DNA TGTGCCAGCAGTTTAGGGGACCCGCTGAACACTGAAGCTTTCTTT. Its translation is CASSLGDPLNTEAFF. The chain has TRBV28 and TRBJ1-1; maybe TRBD1 (5 bases). Germline loops: CDR1 MDHEN, CDR2 SYDVKM. Trimming shortened V by 2 bases and J by 0 bases, and 10 bases separated the two germline ends. The length of the CDR3 is 15 residues.

The chain links TRBV4-1 to TRBJ1-1; D call uncertain. Germline-derived CDR1 and CDR2 are MGHRA and YSYEKL. The CDR3 contains 18 residues. Trimming removed 1 base from V and 4 bases from J, with 22 bases in between. The CDR3 here is CASSQGLLRRVVSTEAFF. CDR3 DNA sequence: TGCGCCAGCAGCCAAGGGCTTTTACGTAGGGTAGTTTCCACTGAAGCTTTCTTT.

The V call is TRBV20-1, the J call TRBJ1-2; D is possibly TRBD1 (6 bases). From germline, CDR1 is DFQATT and CDR2 SNEGSKA (reference sequence). This CDR3 has 11 residues. The CDR3 loop is CRTEGVGGYTF. CDR3 coding DNA: TGCAGGACCGAGGGGGTTGGAGGCTACACCTTC.

This clone was detected only a few times. The rearrangement joins TRBV4-1 to TRBJ1-5, with TRBD1 as a possible D gene (5 bases). The V gene lost 0 bases and the J gene lost 4 bases, with 10 bases spanning the gap. The V gene's germline CDR1 is MGHRA and CDR2 YSYEKL. The CDR3 has 15 residues. The CDR3 is CASSQDGAANQPQHF. In nucleotides, the CDR3 is TGCGCCAGCAGCCAAGATGGGGCAGCTAATCAGCCCCAGCATTTT.

The CDR3 loop is CASSLLPNTEAFF. CDR3 DNA sequence: TGTGCCAGCAGCTTGCTACCGAACACTGAAGCTTTCTTT. V gene TRBV5-8 combines with J gene TRBJ1-1; D uncertain. The CDR3 covers 13 residues. From germline, CDR1 is SGHTS and CDR2 YDEGEE. The V end lost 1 base, the J end lost 1 base, and 5 bases lay between the germline ends. Full variable domain (outside the CDR3, taken from reference TRBV5-8 and TRBJ1-1): EAGVTQSPTHLIKTRGQQATLRCSPISGHTSVYWYQQALGLGLQFLLWYDEGEERNRGNFPPRFSGRQFPNYSSELNVNALELEDSALYLCASSLLPNTEAFFGQGTRLTVV.

The V and J genes are TRBV6-1 and TRBJ2-1, with D perhaps given as TRBD1 or TRBD2 (6 bases each). The V gene's germline CDR1 is MNHNS and CDR2 SASEGT. V was shortened by 7 bases and J by 1 base, with 14 bases between the two germline ends. This CDR3 contains 15 residues. The CDR3 here is CASTLEGGSYNEQFF. For the CDR3, the DNA is TGTGCCAGCACCCTTGAGGGGGGTTCCTACAATGAGCAGTTCTTC.

The chain couples TRBV23-1 to TRBJ1-2; D perhaps matches TRBD1 (6 bases). TRBV23-1 is identified as an open reading frame with a role that is uncertain. The CDR3 loop spans 13 amino acids. Trimming removed 3 bases at V and 6 bases at J, with 11 bases between. The CDR3 sequence: CASSQGRGDGYTF. DNA for the CDR3: TGCGCCAGCAGTCAGGGGAGGGGGGATGGCTACACCTTC.

V is TRBV2 and J is TRBJ1-2; 8 nucleotides line up with TRBD1. The germline V gene encodes CDR1 SNHLY and CDR2 FYNNEI. The J segment lost 8 bases and the V segment lost 7 bases, leaving 12 bases of the junction unmatched. The CDR3 is made up of 14 amino acids. As DNA, the CDR3 is TGTGCCAGCAACATAAGACAGGGGAACGGAGGCTACACCTTC. This sequence encodes CASNIRQGNGGYTF.

The V call is TRBV15, the J call TRBJ2-1, with 12 bases lining up with TRBD2. The CDR3 length is 17 residues. The J segment lost 4 bases and the V segment lost 0 bases, leaving 4 bases of the junction unmatched. Germline V gene data show CDR1 as LNHNV and CDR2 as YYDKDF (reference sequence). CDR3 region: CATSRDVTSGGYNEQFF. The CDR3 nucleotides read TGTGCCACCAGCAGAGATGTGACTAGCGGGGGATACAATGAGCAGTTCTTC.

The chain links TRBV18 to TRBJ2-2; 8 bases are a match to TRBD1. The CDR3 has 16 residues. V lost 3 bases to trimming and J lost 0 bases; unmatched junction nucleotides: 3. Germline V gives CDR1 KGHSH, CDR2 LQKENI. The CDR3 nucleotides read TGTGCCAGCTCACCCCTGACAGGGGCGAACACCGGGGAGCTGTTTTTT. It specifies CASSPLTGANTGELFF.

The chain couples TRBV18 to TRBJ1-5; D perhaps matches TRBD1 (5 bases). Germline V gives CDR1 KGHSH, CDR2 LQKENI. The V end lost 2 bases, the J end lost 5 bases, and 10 bases lay between the germline ends. This CDR3 comprises 14 residues. CDR3 loop: CASSPGTTDQPQHF. The CDR3 bases are TGTGCCAGCTCACCAGGGACCACGGATCAGCCCCAGCATTTT.

The rearrangement uses TRBV5-6 and TRBJ1-1, with D possibly being TRBD1 (5 bases). The germline V gene has CDR1 SGHDT and CDR2 YYEEEE. The CDR3 has 13 residues. Deletions cut 4 bases from V and 8 bases from J, with 15 bases between. DNA of the CDR3: TGTGCCAGCAGCGCGGGACGGGCCCTGGAAGCTTTCTTT. It specifies CASSAGRALEAFF. The variable domain in full, with the rest retrieved from reference TRBV5-6 and TRBJ1-1, is DAGVTQSPTHLIKTRGQQVTLRCSPKSGHDTVSWYQQALGQGPQFIFQYYEEEERQRGNFPDRFSGHQFPNYSSELNVNALLLGDSALYLCASSAGRALEAFFGQGTRLTVV.

The CDR3 protein is CASSARLAGARTDTQYF. The DNA for the CDR3 is TGTGCCAGCAGCGCCCGACTAGCGGGGGCCCGCACAGATACGCAGTATTTT. The chain links TRBV9 to TRBJ2-3; 12 bases fit TRBD2. Germline V lookup: CDR1 SGDLS, CDR2 YYNGEE. The CDR3 spans 17 residues. Germline trimming cut 3 bases from V and 1 base from J; bases unmatched to any gene: 6. Supplemented by reference TRBV9 and TRBJ2-3, the full variable domain reads DSGVTQTPKHLITATGQRVTLRCSPRSGDLSVYWYQQSLDQGLQFLIQYYNGEERAKGNILERFSAQQFPDLHSELNLSSLELGDSALYFCASSARLAGARTDTQYFGPGTRLTVL.